Below are 25 T cell receptor beta chains sequenced from a single sample in a study of CXCR3-negative and CXCR3-positive naive CD8 T cells. In preparing the TRB cDNA libraries, 5' RACE with UMI labels was used. TCRdb re-analyzed the 5' RACE reads; it lists each CDR3 protein once, without DNA. This sample contains approximately 130,000 distinct CDR3 sequences. No antigen is known for these receptors. Overall study results and limits: CXCR3-positive naive cells had more hydrophobic TRB CDR3s than CXCR3-negative naive cells.

Sequencing input: naive CXCR3+ CD8+ T cells from blood. Indicated subset: CD45RO-CCR7+CD27+CD95- naive CD8+ T cells expressing CXCR3 (TNR3+). The source of these receptors is a human donor in good health. Some clones in this sample may be carry-over from other donors' samples.

The gene calls are TRBV12-3 or TRBV12-4 and TRBJ2-3; TCRdb picks TRBD1, but there is no DNA to check that call. The CDR3 is made up of 15 amino acids. The CDR3 loop is CASSLVAGVTDTQYF.

The chain recombines TRBV4-2 with TRBJ2-7; TCRdb names TRBD1, which stays unverified in the absence of DNA. In germline, CDR1 is LGHNA, CDR2 YNFKEQ. There are 15 residues in the CDR3. Here the CDR3 reads CASSPRSTSPYEQYF.

The CDR3 region is CASSPHARLSPTGELFF. J is TRBJ2-2 and V is TRBV28; TCRdb designates TRBD2, a call that cannot be tested without DNA. Germline V gene data show CDR1 as MDHEN and CDR2 as SYDVKM. The CDR3 covers 17 residues.

This chain links TRBV7-6 with TRBJ2-5. The CDR3 loop spans 15 amino acids. Germline CDR1 SGHVS, CDR2 FNYEAQ. This CDR3 is CASSLYAQVEETQYF.

The chain recombines TRBV7-9 with TRBJ1-1; the D call of TRBD1 rests on TCRdb alone, since no DNA is present to check it. CDR3 length: 13 amino acids. Germline CDR1 reads SEHNR; CDR2 reads FQNEAQ (reference sequence). This CDR3 reads CASSAPQITEAFF.

J is TRBJ2-5 and V is TRBV12-2; TCRdb indicates TRBD1, and absent DNA this call remains unverified. TRBV12-2 is recorded as a pseudogene. The CDR3 length is 16 residues. CDR3 sequence: CASRIRDREHQETQYF.

The V gene is TRBV21-1, the J gene TRBJ1-1. TRBV21-1 is a listed pseudogene. The CDR3 runs 15 residues. CDR3 amino acids: CASTQPREVNTEAFF.

V is TRBV28 and J is TRBJ2-7. The CDR3 has 14 residues. Germline V CDR1 and CDR2: MDHEN, SYDVKM. The CDR3 region is CASSFPDGAYEQYF. Complete variable domain (other parts from reference TRBV28 and TRBJ2-7): DVKVTQSSRYLVKRTGEKVFLECVQDMDHENMFWYRQDPGLGLRLIYFSYDVKMKEKGDIPEGYSVSREKKERFSLILESASTNQTSMYLCASSFPDGAYEQYFGPGTRLTVT.

This rearrangement joins TRBV29-1 to TRBJ2-2; no DNA is available, so the TRBD1 call from TCRdb remains unchecked. This CDR3 spans 13 amino acids. Germline V CDR1 and CDR2: SQVTM, ANQGSEA. The CDR3 sequence is CSAETGSTGELFF.

The gene calls are TRBV11-3 and TRBJ2-1. The CDR3 is 15 amino acids. Germline CDR1 SGHNT, CDR2 YENEEA. The CDR3 spells CASSLLASSYNEQFF.

V usage is TRBV7-9 and J usage is TRBJ2-1; TCRdb names TRBD2, which stays unverified in the absence of DNA. Germline loops: CDR1 SEHNR, CDR2 FQNEAQ (reference sequence). The CDR3 length is 15 residues. The CDR3 loop reads CASSLRYSHYNEQFF.

The chain is built from TRBV12-3 or TRBV12-4 and TRBJ1-5; the TCRdb call, TRBD1, lacks DNA for checking. This CDR3 is built from 17 residues. CDR3: CASRPHSPGGGNQPQHF.

The chain has TRBV20-1 and TRBJ2-5; the TRBD2 assignment by TCRdb is unverifiable without DNA. Per germline, CDR1 DFQATT and CDR2 SNEGSKA (reference sequence). This CDR3 region has 17 residues. The CDR3 protein is CSASLGLAGESGETQYF.

The rearrangement links TRBV4-3 to TRBJ1-1. Germline CDR1 is LGHNA and CDR2 is YSLEER. The CDR3 consists of 18 residues. The CDR3 sequence: CASSQGIIGVTGNTEAFF.

The genes are TRBV2 and TRBJ1-3. This CDR3 has 13 residues. The V gene's germline CDR1 is SNHLY and CDR2 FYNNEI. The CDR3 loop is CASKGGTGNTIYF.

The rearrangement uses TRBV6-2 or TRBV6-3 and TRBJ2-1; the TRBD1 assignment by TCRdb is unverifiable without DNA. Per germline, CDR1 MNHEY and CDR2 SVGEGT. The CDR3 contains 16 residues. The CDR3 here is CASSLQGSGIHNEQFF.

The CDR3 region is CASSSPTGLHEQYF. This sequence joins TRBV7-2 and TRBJ2-7. The CDR3 runs 14 residues. CDR1 is SGHTA and CDR2 is FQGNSA in the germline V gene.

The V call is TRBV7-9, the J call TRBJ1-1. This CDR3 has 15 amino acids. CDR1 is SEHNR, CDR2 FQNEAQ, per germline (reference sequence). The CDR3 protein is CASSLDLGGNTEAFF. The variable domain in full, with the rest retrieved from reference TRBV7-9 and TRBJ1-1, is DTGVSQNPRHKITKRGQNVTFRCDPISEHNRLYWYRQTLGQGPEFLTYFQNEAQLEKSRLLSDRFSAERPKGSFSTLEIQRTEQGDSAMYLCASSLDLGGNTEAFFGQGTRLTVV.

This chain joins TRBV4-2 and TRBJ2-3; the D call of TRBD1 rests on TCRdb alone, since no DNA is present to check it. The CDR3 totals 15 residues. CDR1 LGHNA and CDR2 YNFKEQ come from the germline V gene. CDR3 sequence reads: CASSQGWGQGDTQYF.

The V and J genes are TRBV27 and TRBJ2-2. This CDR3 is 14 amino acids long. Germline CDR1 and CDR2: MNHEY and SMNVEV (reference sequence). The CDR3 spells CASSLLPNTGKLFF.

The rearrangement joins TRBV28 to TRBJ1-5; the TCRdb call, TRBD1, lacks DNA for checking. The length of the CDR3 is 12 residues. From germline, CDR1 is MDHEN and CDR2 SYDVKM. This chain's CDR3 is CASRRQDQPQHF.

The chain uses TRBV29-1 and TRBJ2-1. Germline V gene data show CDR1 as SQVTM and CDR2 as ANQGSEA. This CDR3 has 12 amino acids. The CDR3 reads CSVEWPYNEQFF.

J is TRBJ2-3 and V is TRBV28; TCRdb's D call of TRBD1 is untestable without DNA. CDR3 length: 17 residues. CDR1 is MDHEN and CDR2 is SYDVKM in the germline V gene. The CDR3 here is CASSSPSLGTGTDTQYF.

The V call is TRBV23-1, the J call TRBJ2-3. TRBV23-1 is an ORF, with its function uncertain. The CDR3 is 12 residues long. CDR3 loop: CASSVQEDTQYF.

This sequence joins TRBV10-3 and TRBJ2-7; TCRdb outputs TRBD1, but without DNA this stays unchecked. The germline V gene encodes CDR1 ENHRY and CDR2 SYGVKD. The CDR3 totals 16 residues. The CDR3 region is CAISDPQGVTTYEQYF.